The entry below gives a single T cell receptor (beta chain) sequence along with its context. Using immunoSEQ multiplex PCR, the repertoire was profiled, and TCRdb retains in-frame clones only, with some absent. The sample carries over 200,000 clones, about 85% recorded once. The V end lost 6 bases, the J end lost 0 bases, and 5 bases lay between the germline ends. The length of the CDR3 is 12 residues. Germline assignment: CDR1 KGHSH and CDR2 LQKENI. These data belong to a study of blood T cell repertoires in COVID-19. This chain uses TRBV18 with TRBJ2-5, with D hard to call. This clonotype was obtained from a man aged 25 to 45 who had recovered from COVID-19. The sequenced material came from PBMCs or T cells enriched from blood (not recorded which). The CDR3 nucleotides read TGTGCCAGCTCGCGATACCAAGAGACCCAGTACTTC. It encodes CASSRYQETQYF.